This TCR beta chain was found in a study of blood T cell repertoires in COVID-19. Background on the study: T cells, B-cell-depleted T cells, or PBMCs provided the cDNA or gDNA that served as material.

This table comes from immunoSEQ multiplex PCR, and its TCRdb copy is limited to in-frame clones, with some not included. The sample records fewer than 500,000 clones, about 87% being singletons. Per germline, CDR1 SQVTM and CDR2 ANQGSEA. V dropped 7 bases and J dropped 3 bases, with 13 bases sitting between them. CDR3 length: 12 amino acids. Source material: peripheral blood. The chain is built from TRBV29-1 and TRBJ2-7, with D uncertain. This clonotype was sampled from a man aged 18 to 29 with COVID-19, enrolled during active disease. CDR3 sequence: CSANGPNYEQYF. CDR3 in DNA: TGCAGCGCGAATGGCCCAAACTACGAGCAGTACTTC.